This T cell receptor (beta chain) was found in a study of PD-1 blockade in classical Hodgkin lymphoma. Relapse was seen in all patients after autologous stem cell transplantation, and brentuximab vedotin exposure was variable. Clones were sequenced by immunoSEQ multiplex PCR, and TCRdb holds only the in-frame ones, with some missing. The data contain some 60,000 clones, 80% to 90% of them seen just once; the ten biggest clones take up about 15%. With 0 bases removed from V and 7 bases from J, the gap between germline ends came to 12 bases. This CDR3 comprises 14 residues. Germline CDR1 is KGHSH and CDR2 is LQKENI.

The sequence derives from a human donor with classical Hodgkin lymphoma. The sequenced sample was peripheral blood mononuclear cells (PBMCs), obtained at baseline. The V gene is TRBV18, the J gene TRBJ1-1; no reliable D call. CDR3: CASSPPSFSGEAFF. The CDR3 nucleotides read TGTGCCAGCTCACCACCATCGTTTTCGGGTGAAGCTTTCTTT.